Listed below are T cell receptor beta chains from one sample, sequenced in a study of blood T cell repertoires in COVID-19. TCRdb keeps only in-frame clones here, not all; method: immunoSEQ multiplex PCR. The sample carries some 180,000 clones, approximately 85% recorded once. The sequenced material came from PBMCs or T cells enriched from blood (not recorded which). The receptor source for this set is a man between 40 and 49 years old who had recovered from COVID-19. CDR3s include the opening cysteine and the closing phenylalanine or tryptophan. A D gene is named only where the DNA matches it firmly. Not every row has a clone size; where given, it reads once, few, many or a size class.

size	D	V	J	CDR3	DNA
few	.	TRBV28	TRBJ1-2	CASSSGQGVYGYTF	TGTGCCAGCAGTTCCGGGCAGGGCGTCTATGGCTACACCTTC
.	.	TRBV4-1	TRBJ2-7	CASSQEGTDEQYF	TGCGCCAGCAGCCAAGAGGGCACGGACGAGCAGTACTTC
few	TRBD2	TRBV7-3	TRBJ2-3	CASSLGLAGTDTQYF	TGTGCCAGCAGCTTGGGACTAGCGGGCACAGATACGCAGTATTTT
.	.	TRBV12-5	TRBJ1-1	CASGLAGYTEAFF	TGTGCTAGTGGTTTGGCAGGCTACACTGAAGCTTTCTTT
.	.	TRBV6-5	TRBJ2-5	CASRALGGQETQYF	TGTGCCAGCAGGGCTCTAGGTGGCCAAGAGACCCAGTACTTC
.	.	TRBV5-4	TRBJ2-7	CASSFDRTYEQYF	TGTGCCAGCAGCTTTGACAGAACCTACGAGCAGTACTTC
.	TRBD1	TRBV7-9	TRBJ1-5	CASSLVGAGGSSNQPQHF	TGTGCCAGCAGCTTAGTGGGGGCAGGGGGCTCTAGCAATCAGCCCCAGCATTTT
.	.	TRBV7-3	TRBJ1-1	CASSLRGQDTEAFF	TGTGCCAGCAGCTTAAGAGGGCAGGACACTGAAGCTTTCTTT
.	TRBD1	TRBV7-7	TRBJ2-3	CASSLGTGGDTQYF	TGTGCTAGCAGCCTTGGGACAGGGGGAGATACGCAGTATTTT
.	TRBD2	TRBV4-1	TRBJ2-7	CASSLIREGGSYEQYF	TGCGCCAGCAGCCTGATTAGGGAGGGAGGGTCCTACGAGCAGTACTTC
.	.	TRBV19	TRBJ2-6	CACTSLETGANVLTF	TGTGCCTGTACGAGCCTGGAGACTGGGGCCAACGTCCTGACTTTC
.	TRBD2	TRBV2	TRBJ2-3	CASSESLLAGGKDTQYF	TGTGCCAGCAGTGAATCCCTGCTAGCGGGGGGGAAAGATACGCAGTATTTT
few	.	TRBV6-5	TRBJ1-1	CASSSQTGNTEAFF	TGTGCCAGCAGTAGTCAGACAGGGAACACTGAAGCTTTCTTT
.	.	TRBV9	TRBJ1-1	CASSVGGGGTEAFF	TGTGCCAGCAGCGTAGGGGGCGGGGGCACTGAAGCTTTCTTT
.	TRBD1	TRBV7-9	TRBJ2-7	CASSWDSYEQYF	TGTGCCAGCAGCTGGGACAGCTACGAGCAGTACTTC
once	.	TRBV6-2/TRBV6-3	TRBJ1-1	CASSYSKAGMNTEAFF	TGTGCCAGCAGTTACTCGAAGGCAGGGATGAACACTGAAGCTTTCTTT
.	.	TRBV5-4	TRBJ2-2	CASSARVDSGELFF	TGTGCCAGCAGCGCAAGGGTTGACAGCGGGGAGCTGTTTTTT
.	TRBD1	TRBV30	TRBJ1-2	CAKGQGGNYGYTF	TGTGCCAAGGGACAGGGGGGTAACTATGGCTACACCTTC
.	.	TRBV10-2	TRBJ2-7	CASSDKRRGRSYEQYF	TGCGCCAGCAGTGACAAGAGAAGGGGCCGATCCTACGAGCAGTACTTC
.	TRBD1	TRBV12-3/TRBV12-4	TRBJ1-5	CASSFRGRQPQHF	TGTGCCAGCAGCTTCAGGGGGCGTCAGCCCCAGCATTTT
.	.	TRBV5-1	TRBJ2-3	CASSTPSRASTDTQYF	TGCGCCAGCAGTACGCCGTCCAGGGCAAGCACAGATACGCAGTATTTT
.	.	TRBV27	TRBJ1-4	CASSPKRANEKLFF	TGTGCCAGCAGTCCAAAGAGGGCTAATGAAAAACTGTTTTTT